Following are 10 T cell receptor beta chains from one sample sequenced in a study of blood T cell repertoires in COVID-19. Repertoires were generated with immunoSEQ multiplex PCR, while TCRdb's copy carries only in-frame clones and drops some. This table has around 500,000 clones, around nine tenths appearing once. The sequenced sample was PBMCs or T cells enriched from blood (not recorded which). These receptors were obtained from a woman aged 55 to 70 who had recovered from COVID-19.

The J gene is TRBJ2-7, the V gene TRBV18, with 7 bases lining up with TRBD1. The CDR3 runs to 13 residues. The germline gives CDR1 KGHSH, CDR2 LQKENI. After removal of 5 bases from V and 5 bases from J, the junction contained 6 bases not matched to a gene. The CDR3 DNA is TGTGCCAGCTCATACGACAGGGCGGACGAGCAGTACGTC. It specifies CASSYDRADEQYV.

V and J are TRBV9 and TRBJ1-3, with 7 bases matching TRBD1. Trimming cost V 0 bases and J 4 bases; bases outside gene matches: 13. Germline loops: CDR1 SGDLS, CDR2 YYNGEE. CDR3 length: 18 amino acids. The CDR3 reads CASSVDRDSQLRGNTIYF. CDR3 in DNA: TGTGCCAGCAGCGTAGATCGGGACAGTCAACTGAGGGGAAACACCATATATTTT.

V usage is TRBV28 and J usage is TRBJ1-5; a possible D gene is TRBD1 (6 bases). Germline V gives CDR1 MDHEN, CDR2 SYDVKM. Deletions cut 5 bases from V and 0 bases from J, with 11 bases between. The CDR3 sequence is 15 residues long. This CDR3 is CASSQRQVSNQPQHF. Written as DNA, the CDR3 is TGTGCCAGCAGTCAAAGACAGGTTAGCAATCAGCCCCAGCATTTT.

This chain connects TRBV5-1 to TRBJ2-7; 7 nucleotides match TRBD1. Germline V gives CDR1 SGHRS, CDR2 YFSETQ. The CDR3 is made up of 13 amino acids. The trim removed 5 bases at V and 2 bases at J, leaving 4 bases unmatched. The CDR3 DNA reads as TGCGCCAGCAGACCGGGACAGACCTACGAGCAGTACTTC. Its translation is CASRPGQTYEQYF.

J is TRBJ1-1 and V is TRBV15; D unresolved. The CDR3 has 12 residues. The V end was cut by 0 bases, the J end by 9 bases, with 8 bases between. Germline V gene sequence: CDR1 LNHNV, CDR2 YYDKDF (reference sequence). CDR3 nucleotide sequence: TGTGCCACCAGCAGAGATCAGGATCAAGCTTTCTTT. As protein: CATSRDQDQAFF.

The V call is TRBV18, the J call TRBJ2-2, with 9 bases that match TRBD1. The junction had 0 bases not matched to a gene; V was cut back by 3 bases and J by 4 bases. The germline gives CDR1 KGHSH, CDR2 LQKENI. CDR3 length: 14 amino acids. The CDR3 coding sequence is TGTGCCAGCTCACCGACAGGGGGCACCGGGGAGCTGTTTTTT. Translating it yields CASSPTGGTGELFF. Using reference TRBV18 and TRBJ2-2 for the parts outside the CDR3, the full variable domain is NAGVMQNPRHLVRRRGQEARLRCSPMKGHSHVYWYRQLPEEGLKFMVYLQKENIIDESGMPKERFSAEFPKEGPSILRIQQVVRGDSAAYFCASSPTGGTGELFFGEGSRLTVL.

The chain is built from TRBV24-1 and TRBJ1-2; TRBD1 agrees at 8 bases. The trim removed 4 bases at V and 8 bases at J, leaving 8 bases unmatched. The V gene's germline CDR1 is KGHDR and CDR2 SFDVKD. The CDR3 spans 14 residues. The CDR3 here is CATSEQTGARGYTF. The CDR3 region has the DNA TGTGCCACCAGTGAACAGACAGGGGCTCGAGGCTACACCTTC.

The chain recombines TRBV5-1 with TRBJ2-2; a possible D gene is TRBD1 (5 bases). The germline gives CDR1 SGHRS, CDR2 YFSETQ. V lost 0 bases, J lost 1 base, and 10 bases lay in between. CDR3 length equals 16 residues. In DNA, the CDR3 is TGCGCCAGCAGCTTGGGGGCAGGGCTGAACACCGGGGAGCTGTTTTTT. Encoded protein: CASSLGAGLNTGELFF.

V gene TRBV27 combines with J gene TRBJ2-7; TRBD1 might be the D (5 bases). V lost 6 bases to trimming and J lost 2 bases, with 11 bases between them. The CDR3 totals 13 residues. The germline V gene encodes CDR1 MNHEY and CDR2 SMNVEV (reference sequence). CDR3 sequence: CASSSWGTYEQYF. CDR3 DNA: TGTGCCAGCAGCTCTTGGGGCACCTACGAGCAGTACTTC.

The V call is TRBV28, the J call TRBJ1-1; TRBD1 aligns across 8 bases. Germline V gene data show CDR1 as MDHEN and CDR2 as SYDVKM. J lost 2 bases, V lost 3 bases, and 11 bases had no gene match. The CDR3 is 17 residues long. The CDR3 region is CASSLDRAKPFNTEAFF. The CDR3 nucleotides read TGTGCCAGCAGTTTGGACAGGGCCAAACCTTTTAACACTGAAGCTTTCTTT.